This paragraph covers one TCR beta chain sequence. The antigen remains unidentified. The CDR3 is made up of 16 amino acids. From germline, CDR1 is GTSNPN and CDR2 SVGIG (reference sequence). V lost 0 bases and J 4 bases, leaving 17 bases between the germline ends. CD8 cells regarded as naive lacked CD45RO, were positively chosen for CCR7, and omitted terminally differentiated effector memory CD45RA+ cells. This entry is derived from a study of shared clonotypes between healthy human individuals. Notes on the study in general: Larger richness was generally estimated for naive than memory subsets.

The assay was immunoSEQ multiplex PCR, and TCRdb's table has in-frame clones only and misses some. The sample carries around 2.1 million clones, approximately 94% recorded once. This clonotype was obtained from a man between 18 and 35 years old in good health. Some clones in this sample may be carry-over from other donors' samples. Sequenced sample: naive CD8+ T cells from PBMCs. The chain links TRBV30 to TRBJ2-3, with a weak D call TRBD1 (5 bases). The chain's CDR3 is CAWSVFGREVADTQYF. The DNA for the CDR3 is TGTGCCTGGAGTGTGTTCGGCAGGGAAGTCGCAGATACGCAGTATTTT.